This entry lists 21 T cell receptor beta chains sequenced from one sample in a study of T cell repertoires in cytomegalovirus infection. TCRdb ran MiXCR on the reads and lists one entry per CDR3 protein. The sample lists around 450,000 distinct CDR3 sequences, about 33% occurring once. The specimen sequenced was PBMCs. Receptors originate from a human donor in good health (CMV status not recorded). Some clones in this sample may be carry-over from other donors' samples.

This clonotype was picked up many times. This chain connects TRBV7-2 to TRBJ2-5; 8 positions match TRBD1. This CDR3 has 16 residues. With V trimmed by 1 base and J by 4 bases, 8 bases remained unmatched. CDR1 is SGHTA and CDR2 is FQGNSA in the germline V gene. CDR3 residues: CASSLVRGTGGETQYF. CDR3 in DNA: TGTGCCAGCAGCTTAGTCCGCGGAACAGGGGGAGAGACCCAGTACTTC.

This clonotype was seen more than once but under ten times. The chain employs TRBV6-1 and TRBJ2-1; 11 bases line up with TRBD2. Losses at the gene ends were 6 bases for V and 3 bases for J; bases not matched to a gene: 4. This CDR3 spans 15 amino acids. The germline V gene has CDR1 MNHNS and CDR2 SASEGT. The CDR3 DNA sequence: TGTGCCAGCAGGACACTAGCGGGGGACTACAATGAGCAGTTCTTC. Encoded protein: CASRTLAGDYNEQFF.

A few counts support this clonotype. The rearrangement joins TRBV4-3 to TRBJ2-7; D perhaps matches TRBD2 (5 bases). Germline V gives CDR1 LGHNA, CDR2 YSLEER. V was cut by 0 bases and J by 2 bases, with 8 bases left in between. The CDR3 is 14 residues long. CDR3 sequence (DNA): TGCGCCAGCAGCCAAGAAGAGGGAACCTACGAGCAGTACTTC. This encodes CASSQEEGTYEQYF.

The rearrangement joins TRBV5-6 to TRBJ1-4; tentative D call: TRBD1 (5 bases). The V gene's germline CDR1 is SGHDT and CDR2 YYEEEE. The ends were cut back, 3 bases at V and 3 bases at J, with 12 bases in the middle. This CDR3 region has 15 residues. For the CDR3, the DNA is TGTGCCAGCAGCTCGTGGACATGGGCTAATGAAAAACTGTTTTTT. Translation: CASSSWTWANEKLFF.

V gene TRBV5-1 combines with J gene TRBJ2-7; TRBD1 might be the D (6 bases). V was clipped by 4 bases and J by 1 base, with 12 bases between them. The CDR3 spans 14 residues. Germline loops: CDR1 SGHRS, CDR2 YFSETQ. In DNA form, the CDR3 reads TGCGCCAGCAGCGACCTGGGACATTCCTACGAGCAGTACTTC. Encoded protein: CASSDLGHSYEQYF.

About this clonotype: This likely comes from a read error, as the CDR3 has no conserved phenylalanine or tryptophan at its end. This chain links TRBV6-6 with TRBJ2-7; 7 positions match TRBD1. The CDR3 spans 13 residues. The V gene's germline CDR1 is MNHNY and CDR2 SVGAGI (reference sequence). The V gene end was trimmed by 2 bases and the J gene end by 3 bases; junction bases not matched to a gene: 1. CDR3 coding DNA: TGTGCCAGCAGTTACGGGGACAGCTACGAGCAGTACCTC. Residues: CASSYGDSYEQYL.

This clonotype has only a few counts. CDR3 region: CASSPEVAGDTQYF. For the CDR3, the DNA is TGTGCCAGCAGTCCCGAGGTAGCAGGGGATACGCAGTATTTT. The chain employs TRBV6-2 or TRBV6-3 and TRBJ2-3, with D perhaps matching TRBD1 (5 bases). Germline CDR1 reads MNHEY; CDR2 reads SVGEGT. Trimming removed 5 bases at V and 6 bases at J, with 15 bases between. The CDR3 is 14 amino acids.

The sample holds many counts of this clonotype. The rearrangement links TRBV12-3 or TRBV12-4 to TRBJ1-4; no clear D. The V end was cut by 2 bases, the J end by 4 bases, with 8 bases between. CDR3 length: 14 amino acids. The CDR3 nucleotides read TGTGCCAGCAGTTTACAGTACATTAATGAAAAACTGTTTTTT. Translation gives CASSLQYINEKLFF.

The genes are TRBV4-1 and TRBJ1-5; a weak D match, TRBD1 (6 bases). With 3 bases removed from V and 4 bases from J, the gap between germline ends came to 13 bases. The CDR3 is 15 residues long. Looked up from germline, CDR1 is MGHRA and CDR2 is YSYEKL. DNA of the CDR3: TGCGCCAGCAGCCAGAGACGGACAGAGAATCAGCCCCAGCATTTT. Translation: CASSQRRTENQPQHF.

This clonotype showed up just once. The V call is TRBV3-1, the J call TRBJ1-1; 7 bases are shared with TRBD1. Germline loops: CDR1 LGHDT, CDR2 YNNKEL (reference sequence). This CDR3 region has 14 residues. V lost 0 bases to trimming and J lost 5 bases; unmatched junction nucleotides: 3. In DNA form, the CDR3 reads TGTGCCAGCAGCCAAGAGTCAGGGGGAACTGAAGCTTTCTTT. The encoded protein is CASSQESGGTEAFF.

This clonotype turned up a few times. The genes are TRBV5-1 and TRBJ2-4; 7 nucleotides match TRBD2. The CDR3 consists of 13 residues. J gave up 11 bases and V 0 bases, and 5 bases lay outside the gene matches. Germline CDR1 and CDR2: SGHRS and YFSETQ. As DNA, the CDR3 is TGCGCCAGCAGCTTGGAGGTGGGGAGGGTTCAGTACTTC. Translation gives CASSLEVGRVQYF.

This rearrangement joins TRBV5-8 to TRBJ1-1; no clear D. Germline V gene sequence: CDR1 SGHTS, CDR2 YDEGEE. The CDR3 consists of 14 residues. Trimming cost V 6 bases and J 3 bases, with 15 bases left between them. In DNA form, the CDR3 reads TGTGCCAGCAAGCCCGGTGGGCTAGACACTGAAGCTTTCTTT. It encodes CASKPGGLDTEAFF.

The J gene is TRBJ2-7, the V gene TRBV28; 11 bases are a match to TRBD1. Germline V lookup: CDR1 MDHEN, CDR2 SYDVKM. V was clipped by 5 bases and J by 3 bases; unmatched bases: 6. The CDR3 runs 15 residues. The CDR3 nucleotides are TGTGCCAGCAGTAGATTCGGGACAGGGGGCTACGAGCAGTACTTC. It is translated as CASSRFGTGGYEQYF.

The table lists this clonotype with a few counts. The chain joins TRBV24-1 to TRBJ2-3; D may correspond to TRBD1 or TRBD2 (5 bases each). The CDR3 runs 15 residues. V lost 3 bases and J 1 base, leaving 10 bases between the germline ends. Germline-derived CDR1 and CDR2 are KGHDR and SFDVKD. CDR3 loop: CATSDKRGGTDTQYF. The CDR3 DNA is TGTGCCACCAGTGATAAGAGGGGAGGCACAGATACGCAGTATTTT.

The chain is built from TRBV20-1 and TRBJ1-6, with unresolved D. The ends were cut back, 4 bases at V and 7 bases at J, with 11 bases in the middle. This CDR3 is built from 13 residues. Germline V gene lookup returns CDR1 DFQATT and CDR2 SNEGSKA (reference sequence). Here the CDR3 reads CSAKVQANSPLHF. In DNA form, the CDR3 reads TGCAGTGCTAAAGTTCAGGCCAATTCACCCCTCCACTTT.

Of note for this clonotype: A much more abundant neighbour one base away suggests this may be a read error. A read error is likely, as this CDR3 ends without the conserved phenylalanine or tryptophan. The chain has TRBV7-6 and TRBJ2-5; D call uncertain. Germline CDR1 SGHVS, CDR2 FNYEAQ. V dropped 1 base and J dropped 2 bases, with 11 bases sitting between them. CDR3 length: 15 residues. CDR3 DNA sequence: TGTGCCAGCAGCTTAGATGTCTACACTCAAGAGACCCAGTACTTA. As protein: CASSLDVYTQETQYL.

Worth noting for this clonotype: Relative to the germline gene, one junction end is altered; a read error may explain this. The J gene is TRBJ2-2, the V gene TRBV4-2; 8 nucleotides match TRBD2. Germline V gene data show CDR1 as LGHNA and CDR2 as YNFKEQ. The CDR3 extends over 15 amino acids. In DNA, the CDR3 is TGTGCCAGCACCCAACCGGGACTAGATCGCGGGGAGCTGTTTTTT. Its protein is CASTQPGLDRGELFF.

J is TRBJ2-7 and V is TRBV18; 9 nucleotides align to TRBD1. Germline trimming cut 3 bases from V and 4 bases from J; bases unmatched to any gene: 7. This CDR3 comprises 15 residues. Germline V lookup: CDR1 KGHSH, CDR2 LQKENI. The CDR3 DNA reads TGTGCCAGCTCACCTCCGGGACAGGGTTTTTACGAGCAGTACTTC. Encoded protein: CASSPPGQGFYEQYF.

This rearrangement joins TRBV12-3 or TRBV12-4 to TRBJ2-7; 8 positions agree with TRBD1. V lost 4 bases and J lost 6; bases outside the gene matches: 5. The CDR3 length is 13 residues. As DNA, the CDR3 is TGTGCCAGCAGTTCACGGACAGGGAGCGAGCAGTACTTC. Its translation is CASSSRTGSEQYF.

This clonotype was detected many times. The chain couples TRBV12-3 or TRBV12-4 to TRBJ1-2; D not resolved. CDR3 length: 12 amino acids. V dropped 3 bases and J dropped 6 bases, with 8 bases sitting between them. The DNA of the CDR3 is TGTGCCAGCAGTTTGGGAGGAGATGGCTACACCTTC. This encodes CASSLGGDGYTF.

In this sample, this clonotype turned up a few times. The rearrangement uses TRBV10-3 and TRBJ2-7; 7 nucleotides agree with TRBD1. Unmatched junction bases numbered 5, after V lost 4 bases and J lost 5 bases. Germline CDR1 reads ENHRY; CDR2 reads SYGVKD. CDR3 length equals 13 residues. CDR3 protein: CAISATGSHEQYF. CDR3 nucleotide sequence: TGTGCCATCAGTGCGACAGGGAGCCACGAGCAGTACTTC.